This TCR beta chain was identified in a study of blood T cell repertoires in COVID-19. The overall study: PBMCs, B-cell-depleted T cells, or T cells provided the cDNA or gDNA that made up the material.

In the original analysis: Reference gene primers were amplified, and this amplification served to estimate nucleated cell counts. Clones were read by immunoSEQ multiplex PCR, and TCRdb kept only the in-frame ones, dropping some. V, J and clone size were drawn from that table, and D and trimming were deduced from the DNA. The sample carries under 200,000 clones, about 85% recorded once. Sample: peripheral blood. This clonotype was obtained from a woman between 45 and 65 years old with COVID-19, enrolled during active disease.

CDR3 coding DNA: TGTGCCAGCAGCTTAGGCCCCATGGAGCATTACAATGAGCAGTTCTTC. Its translation: CASSLGPMEHYNEQFF. The chain has TRBV11-2 and TRBJ2-1; no clear D. The CDR3 has 16 residues. The germline V and J ends were trimmed by 1 base and 4 bases, with 14 bases remaining between them. CDR1 is SGHAT and CDR2 is FQNNGV in the germline V gene.